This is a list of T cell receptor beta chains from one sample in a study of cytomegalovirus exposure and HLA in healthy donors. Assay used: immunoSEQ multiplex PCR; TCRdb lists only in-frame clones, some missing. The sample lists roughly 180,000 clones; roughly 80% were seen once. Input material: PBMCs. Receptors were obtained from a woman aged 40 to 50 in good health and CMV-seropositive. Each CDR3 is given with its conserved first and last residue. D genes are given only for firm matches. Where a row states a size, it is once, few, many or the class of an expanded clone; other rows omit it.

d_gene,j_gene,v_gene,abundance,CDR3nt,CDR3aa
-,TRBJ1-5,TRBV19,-,TGTGCCAGCCAATGGGGGGGTCAGCCCCAGCATTTT,CASQWGGQPQHF
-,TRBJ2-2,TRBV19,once,TGTGCCAGTATAGGACTTTACACCGGGGAGCTGTTTTTT,CASIGLYTGELFF
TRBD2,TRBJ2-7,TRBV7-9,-,TGTGCCAGCAGCCCGGCTAGTGGGACTAGCGGCACCTACGAGCAGTACTTC,CASSPASGTSGTYEQYF
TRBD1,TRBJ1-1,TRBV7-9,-,TGTGCCAGCAGCTTAGACCCCGGACAGGGATCTAGTGAAGCTTTCTTT,CASSLDPGQGSSEAFF
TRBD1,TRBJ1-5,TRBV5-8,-,TGTGCCAGCAGCCCATTCATTACAGGGGTCATGCAGCCCCAGCATTTT,CASSPFITGVMQPQHF
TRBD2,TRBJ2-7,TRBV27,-,TGTGCCAGCAGTCCCTCGACCGGGGGGGGCTACGAGCAGTACTTC,CASSPSTGGGYEQYF
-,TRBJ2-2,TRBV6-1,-,TGTGCCAGCAGTGAAGCGGGAGGGGGGATCGGGGAGCTGTTTTTT,CASSEAGGGIGELFF
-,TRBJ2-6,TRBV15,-,TGTGCCACCAGCAGAGATGTTCACTCTGGGGCCAACGTCCTGACTTTC,CATSRDVHSGANVLTF
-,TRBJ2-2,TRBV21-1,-,TGTGCCAGCAGCAACGACAGCAGCAGGGCAAACACCGGGGAGCTGTTTTTT,CASSNDSSRANTGELFF
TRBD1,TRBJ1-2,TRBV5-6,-,TGTGCCAGCAGTTCTGGGACAGCCTATTATGGCTACACCTTC,CASSSGTAYYGYTF
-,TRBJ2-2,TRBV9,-,TGTGCCAGCAGCGTAACAGCCGCGAACACCGGGGAGCTGTTTTTT,CASSVTAANTGELFF
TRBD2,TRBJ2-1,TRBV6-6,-,TGTGCCAGCAGTTTGAGCGGGAGGATTGATGAGCAGTTCTTC,CASSLSGRIDEQFF
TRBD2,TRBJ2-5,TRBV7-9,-,TGTGCCAGCAGCGCCGGCCCCCCTAGCGGGAGAAGAGAGACCCAGTACTTC,CASSAGPPSGRRETQYF
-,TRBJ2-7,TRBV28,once,TGTGCCAGCAACCCTAATGGCTACGAGCAGTACTTC,CASNPNGYEQYF
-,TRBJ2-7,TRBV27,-,TGTGCCAGCAGTACGCCCGGGCCACGGAGGGAGCAGTACTTC,CASSTPGPRREQYF
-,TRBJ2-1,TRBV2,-,TGTGCCACCGGTAGCGGAGGTCTCTACAATGAGCAGTTCTTC,CATGSGGLYNEQFF
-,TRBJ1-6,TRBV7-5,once,TGTGCCAGAAGCTTAGCGCAGGGACAGTGGAGGTCACCCCTCCACTTT,CARSLAQGQWRSPLHF
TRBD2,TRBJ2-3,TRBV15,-,TGTGCCACCAGCAGCCCCGGGACTAGCGGGATTGATACGCAGTATTTT,CATSSPGTSGIDTQYF
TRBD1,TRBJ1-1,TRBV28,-,TGTGCCAGCACCTATTTACAGGGGGCCGATAACACTGAAGCTTTCTTT,CASTYLQGADNTEAFF
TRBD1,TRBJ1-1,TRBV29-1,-,TGCAGCGTTGAAGGTCAGGGGGGAAGGACTGAAGCTTTCTTT,CSVEGQGGRTEAFF
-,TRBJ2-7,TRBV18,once,TGTGCCAGCTCACCTACGAGCTCCTACGAGCAGTACTTC,CASSPTSSYEQYF
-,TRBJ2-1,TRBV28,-,TGTGCCAGCAGTTTCCGGGGGTCCTACAATGAGCAGTTCTTC,CASSFRGSYNEQFF
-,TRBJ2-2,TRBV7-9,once,TGTGCCAGCAGCCCAGGGGGACTGAGGGGCACCGGGGAGCTGTTTTTT,CASSPGGLRGTGELFF
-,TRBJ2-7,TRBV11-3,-,TGTGCCAGCAGCCCCACCCGGGGGGAGCAGTACTTC,CASSPTRGEQYF
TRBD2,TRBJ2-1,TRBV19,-,TGTGCCAGTAGTATAGGCAGCGGGAGGGGGCGGGGGGAGCAGTTCTTC,CASSIGSGRGRGEQFF
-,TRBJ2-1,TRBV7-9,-,TGTGCCAGCAGCCCCGAGACTCGTACACAGTTCTTC,CASSPETRTQFF
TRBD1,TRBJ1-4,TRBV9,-,TGTGCCAGCAGTCGACAACCGGGACAGGGGGCTGAAAAACTGTTTTTT,CASSRQPGQGAEKLFF
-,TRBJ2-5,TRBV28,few,TGTGCCAGCAGTCTGACAAGACCCGAGACCCAGTACTTC,CASSLTRPETQYF
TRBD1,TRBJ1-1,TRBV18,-,TGTGCCAGCTCACCAATTAGCTACAGGGGGAACACTGAAGCTTTCTTT,CASSPISYRGNTEAFF
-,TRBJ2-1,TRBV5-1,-,TGCGCCAGCAGCTCGCCCGGGACAGGCGGGGGTAATGAGCAGTTCTTC,CASSSPGTGGGNEQFF
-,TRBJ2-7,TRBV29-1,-,TGCAGCGTTGACGTGGCAGGTACCTCCTACGAGCAGTACTTC,CSVDVAGTSYEQYF
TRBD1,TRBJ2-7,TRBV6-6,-,TGTGCCAGCAGTAGACAGGGGTTCGAGCAGTACTTC,CASSRQGFEQYF
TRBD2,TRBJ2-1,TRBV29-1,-,TGCAGCGCCCCTAGCGGGAGGGGGTTCAATGAGCAGTTCTTC,CSAPSGRGFNEQFF
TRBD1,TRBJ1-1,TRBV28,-,TGTGCCAGCAGGCCTCAGACAGGGTTGAACACTGAAGCTTTCTTT,CASRPQTGLNTEAFF
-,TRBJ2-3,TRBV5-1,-,TGCGCCAGCAGCTTGGACCTAGGGAGAAATACGCAGTATTTT,CASSLDLGRNTQYF
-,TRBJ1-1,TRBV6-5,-,TGTGCCAGCAGCAGACAGAACACTGAAGCTTTCTTT,CASSRQNTEAFF
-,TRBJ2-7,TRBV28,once,TGTGCCAGCAGTTCAGGGGGAGGCTACGAGCAGTACTTC,CASSSGGGYEQYF
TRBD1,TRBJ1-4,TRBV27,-,TGTGCCAGCAGTCCCCACCGACAGGGGGGTTGGGAAAAACTGTTTTTT,CASSPHRQGGWEKLFF
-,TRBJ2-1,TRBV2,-,TGTGCCAGCAGTGAAGCTCGGGGCTCCTACAATGAGCAGTTCTTC,CASSEARGSYNEQFF
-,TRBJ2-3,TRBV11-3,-,TGTGCCAGCAGCTCCGGGACTTCAGATACGCAGTATTTT,CASSSGTSDTQYF
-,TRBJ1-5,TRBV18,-,TGTGCCAGCTCCCCGGGGGGGAATCAGCCCCAGCATTTT,CASSPGGNQPQHF
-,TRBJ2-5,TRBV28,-,TGTGCCAGCAGTTTCGGACTAACCCAAGAGACCCAGTACTTC,CASSFGLTQETQYF
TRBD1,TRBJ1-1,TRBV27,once,TGTGCCAGCACCCTGACAGGGGGCGCGAACACTGAAGCTTTCTTT,CASTLTGGANTEAFF